Shown below are 20 T cell receptor beta chains from a single sample sequenced in a study of cytomegalovirus exposure and HLA in healthy donors (dated by TCRdb to about 2017). The receptor library was made with the immunoSEQ multiplex PCR assay. A mixture of 60 forward primers for TCR Vbeta segments and 13 reverse primers for TCR Jbeta segments was used in the multiplex PCR. The clones in this table, taken by TCRdb from immuneACCESS, are in-frame only. Not every clone is retained; where verified, under half of the shortfall comes from an unresolved V gene, and the cause of the rest is unknown. The sample data list 120,000 or so clones, and roughly 82% of these were observed just once. The leading ten clones occupy around 5.5% of the sample. The sequenced material came from PBMCs. These receptors were taken from a man younger than 30 in good health and CMV-seropositive.

This chain connects TRBV28 to TRBJ2-7, with 10 bases matching TRBD1. The CDR3 runs to 16 residues. The ends lost 7 bases at V and 7 bases at J; junction bases unmatched: 16. Germline V lookup: CDR1 MDHEN, CDR2 SYDVKM. This CDR3 reads CASNNLLGTGAEEQYF. In DNA, the CDR3 is TGTGCCAGCAACAACCTCCTCGGGACAGGGGCTGAAGAGCAGTACTTC.

The chain joins TRBV27 to TRBJ2-7, with 16 bases fitting TRBD2. V was clipped by 2 bases and J by 4 bases; unmatched bases: 2. Germline CDR1 reads MNHEY; CDR2 reads SMNVEV (reference sequence). This CDR3 contains 16 residues. The chain's CDR3 is CASSLTGLAGGYEQYF. The DNA for the CDR3 is TGTGCCAGCAGTTTAACGGGACTAGCGGGGGGGTACGAGCAGTACTTC.

V is TRBV29-1 and J is TRBJ2-1; 10 nucleotides align to TRBD1. The CDR3 length is 15 residues. In germline, CDR1 is SQVTM, CDR2 ANQGSEA. The ends lost 7 bases at V and 1 base at J; junction bases unmatched: 7. CDR3: CSAGQGMRSYNEQFF. The CDR3 coding sequence is TGCAGCGCGGGACAGGGGATGAGGTCCTACAATGAGCAGTTCTTC.

V gene TRBV6-5 combines with J gene TRBJ2-2; D ambiguous. V was shortened by 8 bases and J by 4 bases, with 14 bases between the two germline ends. The CDR3 runs to 14 residues. Germline V gives CDR1 MNHEY, CDR2 SVGAGI. The CDR3 region is CASGWQRGTGELFF. The DNA for the CDR3 is TGTGCCAGCGGGTGGCAGCGAGGCACCGGGGAGCTGTTTTTT.

In its sample, this clone was seen a few times. The J gene is TRBJ1-1, the V gene TRBV2; D ambiguous. Per germline, CDR1 SNHLY and CDR2 FYNNEI. The germline V and J ends were trimmed by 3 bases and 4 bases, with 9 bases remaining between them. The CDR3 is 13 amino acids. CDR3 DNA: TGTGCCAGCAGTGACCTTGGTAGCACTGAAGCTTTCTTT. Its protein is CASSDLGSTEAFF.

This clone appeared a single time. V is TRBV5-4 and J is TRBJ2-7, with D perhaps matching TRBD1 (5 bases). The length of the CDR3 is 17 residues. CDR1 SGHNT and CDR2 YYREEE come from the germline V gene (reference sequence). V lost 0 bases to trimming and J lost 0 bases, with 16 bases between them. The DNA for the CDR3 is TGTGCCAGCAGCTTGGGGCAGGACACAGTCCGCTCCTACGAGCAGTACTTC. It is translated as CASSLGQDTVRSYEQYF.

V and J are TRBV2 and TRBJ1-6; 7 positions match TRBD1. Germline lookup yields CDR1 SNHLY and CDR2 FYNNEI. After removal of 5 bases from V and 6 bases from J, the junction contained 10 bases not matched to a gene. The CDR3 is 16 residues long. CDR3 DNA sequence: TGTGCCAGCAGTCCAGATCCGGGACAGTTTAATTCACCCCTCCACTTT. It is translated as CASSPDPGQFNSPLHF.

This clone was detected a few times. The J gene is TRBJ1-5, the V gene TRBV15; TRBD1 aligns across 8 bases. CDR1 LNHNV and CDR2 YYDKDF come from the germline V gene (reference sequence). Trimming took 1 base from V and 5 from J; bases not matched to a gene: 19. The CDR3 sequence is 20 residues long. The CDR3 coding sequence is TGTGCCACCAGCAGAGTAACAATAGTAAAAGGACAGGGCGGGGATCAGCCCCAGCATTTT. Translation gives CATSRVTIVKGQGGDQPQHF.

CDR3 sequence reads: CSVWGRSYEQYF. For the CDR3, the DNA is TGCAGCGTTTGGGGGCGATCCTACGAGCAGTACTTC. This chain joins TRBV29-1 and TRBJ2-7, with D perhaps TRBD1 (6 bases). The CDR3 has 12 residues. V was clipped by 5 bases and J by 1 base, with 9 bases between them. The germline gives CDR1 SQVTM, CDR2 ANQGSEA.

The chain is built from TRBV5-6 and TRBJ2-7; a weak D match, TRBD2 (5 bases). CDR3 length: 11 amino acids. Germline CDR1 is SGHDT and CDR2 is YYEEEE. Trimming took 4 bases from V and 3 from J, leaving 5 bases between them. CDR3 nucleotides: TGTGCCAGCAGCACTAGCTACGAGCAGTACTTC. Its protein product is CASSTSYEQYF.

This rearrangement joins TRBV20-1 to TRBJ2-1, with a possible D match to TRBD2 (6 bases). Germline V gene lookup returns CDR1 DFQATT and CDR2 SNEGSKA (reference sequence). The CDR3 totals 11 residues. V lost 5 bases and J 12 bases, leaving 14 bases between the germline ends. This CDR3 reads CSALGSGVQFF. DNA of the CDR3: TGCAGTGCTTTAGGCTCGGGGGTGCAGTTCTTC.

The chain links TRBV7-6 to TRBJ1-4; D is perhaps TRBD1 (5 bases). The length of the CDR3 is 15 residues. Trimming removed 3 bases at V and 0 bases at J, with 8 bases between. The germline V gene encodes CDR1 SGHVS and CDR2 FNYEAQ. In nucleotides, the CDR3 is TGTGCCAGCAGCTTTACAGGCGCAACTAATGAAAAACTGTTTTTT. It codes for CASSFTGATNEKLFF.

The table lists this clone with a count of one. Compared with germline, one end of the junction differs, possibly owing to a read error. The chain is built from TRBV5-8 and TRBJ2-7, with TRBD2 identical over 8 bases. The germline V gene has CDR1 SGHTS and CDR2 YDEGEE. The CDR3 totals 13 residues. The CDR3 DNA reads TGTGCCAGCAGCTTGGCCCGGAGCGGGAGAAAGACCTTC. The encoded protein is CASSLARSGRKTF.

The chain links TRBV9 to TRBJ1-2; the match to TRBD1 covers 9 bases. CDR1 and CDR2 from the germline V gene are SGDLS and YYNGEE. With 3 bases clipped from V and 3 bases from J, the junction kept 6 bases outside the gene matches. The CDR3 sequence is 15 residues long. The CDR3 spells CASSATGGWDYGYTF. The CDR3 DNA reads as TGTGCCAGCAGCGCTACAGGGGGCTGGGACTATGGCTACACCTTC. Together with reference TRBV9 and TRBJ1-2, the CDR3 gives the full variable domain: DSGVTQTPKHLITATGQRVTLRCSPRSGDLSVYWYQQSLDQGLQFLIQYYNGEERAKGNILERFSAQQFPDLHSELNLSSLELGDSALYFCASSATGGWDYGYTFGSGTRLTVV.

This chain joins TRBV6-1 and TRBJ2-7; D is perhaps TRBD1 (6 bases). V was clipped by 8 bases and J by 1 base, with 12 bases between them. This CDR3 spans 13 amino acids. Germline CDR1 MNHNS, CDR2 SASEGT. Here the CDR3 reads CASRPDRSYEQYF. Here the CDR3 DNA reads TGTGCCAGCCGGCCGGACAGATCCTACGAGCAGTACTTC.

This chain uses TRBV5-4 with TRBJ2-1; tentative D call: TRBD1 (6 bases). Germline values: CDR1 SGHNT, CDR2 YYREEE (reference sequence). The germline V and J ends were trimmed by 0 bases and 8 bases, with 12 bases remaining between them. The CDR3 is 14 residues long. This CDR3 is CASSLGGPVDEQFF. The CDR3 DNA reads TGTGCCAGCAGCTTGGGGGGGCCGGTGGATGAGCAGTTCTTC.

The chain has TRBV13 and TRBJ2-5; the D gene is possibly TRBD2 (5 bases). The CDR3 is 13 residues long. Deletions cut 5 bases from V and 5 bases from J, with 12 bases between. CDR1 and CDR2 (germline): PRHDT, FYEKMQ (reference sequence). CDR3 DNA: TGTGCCAGCAGCCCCCCGCGGGCTGAGACCCAGTACTTC. This sequence encodes CASSPPRAETQYF.

The rearrangement uses TRBV5-1 and TRBJ1-5, with unresolved D. This CDR3 is built from 15 residues. Germline V gene sequence: CDR1 SGHRS, CDR2 YFSETQ. Between the trimmed V and J ends, which lost 2 bases and 5 bases, there was a span of 14 bases. The CDR3 region is CASSFAGESDQPQHF. Written as DNA, the CDR3 is TGCGCCAGCAGCTTCGCTGGGGAGTCCGATCAGCCCCAGCATTTT.

A note on this clone: An end of the junction differs from the germline gene, which may be a read error. Other nucleotide sequences in the sample specify the same CDR3. The CDR3 DNA reads as TGTGCCAGCAGATCCACAGGGAACTCTGGGAACACCATATATTTT. Its protein is CASRSTGNSGNTIYF. The rearrangement uses TRBV28 and TRBJ1-3; weak D call: TRBD1 (6 bases). The germline gives CDR1 MDHEN, CDR2 SYDVKM. There are 15 residues in the CDR3.

J is TRBJ2-2 and V is TRBV9, with 15 nucleotides matching TRBD2. Losses at the gene ends were 4 bases for V and 4 bases for J; bases not matched to a gene: 5. This CDR3 has 17 residues. Germline V gene lookup returns CDR1 SGDLS and CDR2 YYNGEE. The CDR3 coding sequence is TGTGCCAGCAGCCCCGGACTAGCGGGGGGGCCCACCGGGGAGCTGTTTTTT. This translates into CASSPGLAGGPTGELFF.